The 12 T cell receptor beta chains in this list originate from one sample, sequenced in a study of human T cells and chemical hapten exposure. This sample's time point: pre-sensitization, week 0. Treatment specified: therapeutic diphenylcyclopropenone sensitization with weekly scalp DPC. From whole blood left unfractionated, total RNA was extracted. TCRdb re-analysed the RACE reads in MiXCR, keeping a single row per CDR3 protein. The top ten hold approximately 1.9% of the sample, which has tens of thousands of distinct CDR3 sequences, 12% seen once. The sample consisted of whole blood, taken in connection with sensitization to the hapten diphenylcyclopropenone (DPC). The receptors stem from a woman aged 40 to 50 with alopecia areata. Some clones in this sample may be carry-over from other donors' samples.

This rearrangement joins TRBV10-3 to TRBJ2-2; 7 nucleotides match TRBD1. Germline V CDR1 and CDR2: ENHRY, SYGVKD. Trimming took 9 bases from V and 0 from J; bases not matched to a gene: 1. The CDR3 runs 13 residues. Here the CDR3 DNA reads TGTGCCATACAGGGGACGAACACCGGGGAGCTGTTTTTT. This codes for CAIQGTNTGELFF.

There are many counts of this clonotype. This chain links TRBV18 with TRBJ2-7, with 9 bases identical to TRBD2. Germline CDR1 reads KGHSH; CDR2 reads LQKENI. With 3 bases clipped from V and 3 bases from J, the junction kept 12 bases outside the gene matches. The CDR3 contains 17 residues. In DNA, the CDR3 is TGTGCCAGCTCACCTGGGCCAGCGGGAGGCCCCAGCTACGAGCAGTACTTC. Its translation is CASSPGPAGGPSYEQYF.

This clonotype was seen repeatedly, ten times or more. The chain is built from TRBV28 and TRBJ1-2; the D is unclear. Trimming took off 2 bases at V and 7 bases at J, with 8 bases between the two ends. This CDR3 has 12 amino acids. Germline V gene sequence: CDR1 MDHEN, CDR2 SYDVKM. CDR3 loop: CASSLDGIGYTF. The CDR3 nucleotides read TGTGCCAGCAGTTTAGATGGAATTGGCTACACCTTC.

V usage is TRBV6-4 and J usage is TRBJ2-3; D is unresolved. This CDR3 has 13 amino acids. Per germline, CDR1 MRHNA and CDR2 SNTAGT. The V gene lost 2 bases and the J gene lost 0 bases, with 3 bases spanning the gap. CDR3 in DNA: TGTGCCAGCAGTGACGGGAGCACAGATACGCAGTATTTT. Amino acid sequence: CASSDGSTDTQYF.

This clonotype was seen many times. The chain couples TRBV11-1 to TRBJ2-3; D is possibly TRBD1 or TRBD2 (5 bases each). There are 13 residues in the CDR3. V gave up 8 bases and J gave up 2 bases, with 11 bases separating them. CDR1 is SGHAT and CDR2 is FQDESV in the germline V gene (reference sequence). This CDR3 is CASGGPFTDTQYF. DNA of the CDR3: TGTGCCAGCGGGGGACCCTTCACAGATACGCAGTATTTT.

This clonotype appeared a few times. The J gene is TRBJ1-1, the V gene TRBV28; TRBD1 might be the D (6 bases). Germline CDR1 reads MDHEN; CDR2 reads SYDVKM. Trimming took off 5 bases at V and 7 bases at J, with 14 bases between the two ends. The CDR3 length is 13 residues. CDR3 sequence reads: CASSRGGTSEAFF. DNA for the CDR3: TGTGCCAGCAGTAGAGGGGGTACGAGTGAAGCTTTCTTT. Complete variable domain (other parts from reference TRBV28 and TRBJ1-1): DVKVTQSSRYLVKRTGEKVFLECVQDMDHENMFWYRQDPGLGLRLIYFSYDVKMKEKGDIPEGYSVSREKKERFSLILESASTNQTSMYLCASSRGGTSEAFFGQGTRLTVV.

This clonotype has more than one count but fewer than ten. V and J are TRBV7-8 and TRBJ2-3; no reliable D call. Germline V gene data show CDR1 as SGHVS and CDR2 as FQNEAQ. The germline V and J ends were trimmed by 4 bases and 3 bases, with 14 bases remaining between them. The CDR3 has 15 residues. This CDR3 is CASSSPFSGTDTQYF. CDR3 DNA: TGTGCCAGCAGCTCGCCCTTTTCCGGGACAGATACGCAGTATTTT.

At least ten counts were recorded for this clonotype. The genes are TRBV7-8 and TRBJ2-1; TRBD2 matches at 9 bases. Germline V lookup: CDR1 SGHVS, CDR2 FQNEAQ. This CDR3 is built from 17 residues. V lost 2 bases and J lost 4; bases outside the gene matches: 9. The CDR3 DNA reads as TGTGCCAGCAGCTTATACGGTCAAGCGGGAGGTTACAATGAGCAGTTCTTC. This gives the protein CASSLYGQAGGYNEQFF.

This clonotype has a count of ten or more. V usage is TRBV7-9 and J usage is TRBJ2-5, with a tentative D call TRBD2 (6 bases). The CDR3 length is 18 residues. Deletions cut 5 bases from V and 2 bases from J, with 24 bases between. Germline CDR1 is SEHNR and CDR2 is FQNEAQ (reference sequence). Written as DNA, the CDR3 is TGTGCCAGCAGCCCTCCGGCTACGGGGGTAGAGCCACAAGAGACCCAGTACTTC. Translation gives CASSPPATGVEPQETQYF.

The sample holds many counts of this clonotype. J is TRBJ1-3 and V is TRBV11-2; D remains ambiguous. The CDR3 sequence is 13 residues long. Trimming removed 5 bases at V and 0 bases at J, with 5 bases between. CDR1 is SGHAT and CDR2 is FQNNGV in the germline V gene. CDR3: CASSRDSGNTIYF. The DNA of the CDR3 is TGTGCCAGCAGCCGGGACTCTGGAAACACCATATATTTT.

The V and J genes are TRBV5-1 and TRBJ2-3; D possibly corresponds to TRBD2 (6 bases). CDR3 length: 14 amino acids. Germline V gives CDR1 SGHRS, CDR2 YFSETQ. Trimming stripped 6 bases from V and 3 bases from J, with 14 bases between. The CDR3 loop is CASTRGSNTDTQYF. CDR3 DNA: TGCGCCAGCACCCGGGGGAGTAATACAGATACGCAGTATTTT.

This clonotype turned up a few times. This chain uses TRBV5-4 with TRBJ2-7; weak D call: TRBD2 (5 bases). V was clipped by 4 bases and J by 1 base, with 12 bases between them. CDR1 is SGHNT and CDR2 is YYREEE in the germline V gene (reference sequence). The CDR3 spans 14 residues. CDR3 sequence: CASSLEDSSYEQYF. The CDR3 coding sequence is TGTGCCAGCAGCCTCGAGGACTCATCCTACGAGCAGTACTTC.